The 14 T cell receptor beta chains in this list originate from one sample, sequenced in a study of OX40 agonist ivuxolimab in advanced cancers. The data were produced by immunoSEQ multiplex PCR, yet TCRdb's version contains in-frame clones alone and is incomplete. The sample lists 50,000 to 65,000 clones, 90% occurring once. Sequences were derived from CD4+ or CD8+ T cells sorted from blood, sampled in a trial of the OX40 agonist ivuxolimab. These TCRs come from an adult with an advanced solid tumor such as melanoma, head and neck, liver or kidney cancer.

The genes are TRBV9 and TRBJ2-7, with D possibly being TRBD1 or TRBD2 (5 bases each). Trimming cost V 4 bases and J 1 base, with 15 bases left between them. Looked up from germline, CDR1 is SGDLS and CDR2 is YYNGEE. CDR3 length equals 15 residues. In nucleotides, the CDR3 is TGTGCCAGCAGCCAAGGGACGGCGCCTTCCTACGAGCAGTACTTC. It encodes CASSQGTAPSYEQYF.

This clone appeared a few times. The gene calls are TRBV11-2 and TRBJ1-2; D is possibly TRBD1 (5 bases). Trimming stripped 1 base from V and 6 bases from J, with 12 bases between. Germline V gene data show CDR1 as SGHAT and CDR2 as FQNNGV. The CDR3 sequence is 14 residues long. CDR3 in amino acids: CASSLVGWGNGYTF. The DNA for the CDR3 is TGTGCCAGCAGCTTAGTGGGATGGGGCAATGGCTACACCTTC.

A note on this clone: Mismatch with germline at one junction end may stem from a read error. CDR3 residues: CASSLGIGWDF. The CDR3 DNA sequence: TGTGCCAGCAGCTTAGGAATAGGATGGGATTTT. The V and J genes are TRBV13 and TRBJ2-3; no definite D call. This CDR3 contains 11 residues. CDR1 PRHDT and CDR2 FYEKMQ come from the germline V gene (reference sequence).

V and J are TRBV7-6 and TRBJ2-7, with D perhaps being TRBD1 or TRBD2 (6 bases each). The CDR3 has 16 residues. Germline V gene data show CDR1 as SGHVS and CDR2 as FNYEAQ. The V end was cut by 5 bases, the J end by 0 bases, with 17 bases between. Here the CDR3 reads CASSAAGGGSSYEQYF. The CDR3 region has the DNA TGTGCCAGCAGCGCGGCCGGAGGGGGGAGCTCCTACGAGCAGTACTTC.

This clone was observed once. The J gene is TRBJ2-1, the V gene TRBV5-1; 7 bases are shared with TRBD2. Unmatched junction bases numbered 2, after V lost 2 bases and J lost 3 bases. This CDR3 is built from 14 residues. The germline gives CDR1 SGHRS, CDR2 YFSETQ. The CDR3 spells CASSFGGNYNEQFF. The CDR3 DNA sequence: TGCGCCAGCAGCTTCGGGGGGAACTACAATGAGCAGTTCTTC.

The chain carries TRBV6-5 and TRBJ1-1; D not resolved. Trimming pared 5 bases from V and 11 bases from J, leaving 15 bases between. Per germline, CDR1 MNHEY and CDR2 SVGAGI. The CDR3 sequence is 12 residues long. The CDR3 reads CASSEGRIGAFF. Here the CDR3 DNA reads TGTGCCAGCAGTGAAGGTCGAATTGGTGCTTTCTTT.

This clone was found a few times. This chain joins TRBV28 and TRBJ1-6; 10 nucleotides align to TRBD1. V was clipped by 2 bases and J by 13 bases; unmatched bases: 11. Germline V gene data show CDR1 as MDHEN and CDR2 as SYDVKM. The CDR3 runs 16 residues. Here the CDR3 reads CASSLPPGTGVSPLHF. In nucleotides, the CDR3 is TGTGCCAGCAGTTTACCCCCCGGGACAGGGGTTTCGCCCCTCCACTTT.

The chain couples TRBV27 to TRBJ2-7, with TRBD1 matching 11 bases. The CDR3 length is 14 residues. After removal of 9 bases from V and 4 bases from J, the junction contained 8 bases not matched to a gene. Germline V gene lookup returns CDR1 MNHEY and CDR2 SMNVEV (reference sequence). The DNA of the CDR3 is TGTGCCAGTGGACCCGGGACAGGGGGTTACGAGCAGTACTTC. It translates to CASGPGTGGYEQYF.

CDR3 in amino acids: CASSYSGRNTEAFF. CDR3 in DNA: TGTGCCAGCAGTTACTCAGGCAGGAACACTGAAGCTTTCTTT. The chain combines TRBV6-5 with TRBJ1-1; D gene ambiguous. There are 14 residues in the CDR3. Germline CDR1 MNHEY, CDR2 SVGAGI. The ends were cut back, 0 bases at V and 1 base at J, with 6 bases in the middle.

CDR3 region: CASSKKGQGARDTEAFF. The CDR3, as DNA: TGTGCCAGCAGCAAAAAGGGACAGGGGGCGCGAGACACTGAAGCTTTCTTT. This chain connects TRBV11-3 to TRBJ1-1, with 12 positions matching TRBD1. After removal of 5 bases from V and 3 bases from J, the junction contained 10 bases not matched to a gene. The CDR3 is 17 residues long. Germline lookup yields CDR1 SGHNT and CDR2 YENEEA.

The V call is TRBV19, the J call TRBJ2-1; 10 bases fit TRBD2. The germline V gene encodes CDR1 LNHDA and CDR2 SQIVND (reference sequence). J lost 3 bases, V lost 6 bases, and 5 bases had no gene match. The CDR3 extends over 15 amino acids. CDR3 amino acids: CASRNLAGVYNEQFF. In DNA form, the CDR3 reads TGTGCCAGTAGAAACCTAGCGGGAGTCTACAATGAGCAGTTCTTC.

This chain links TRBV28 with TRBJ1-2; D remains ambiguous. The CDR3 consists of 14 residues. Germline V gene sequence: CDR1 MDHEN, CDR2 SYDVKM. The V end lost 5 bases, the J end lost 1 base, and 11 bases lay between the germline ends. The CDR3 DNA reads TGTGCCAGCAGTCTCCCCCGGGTTAACTATGGCTACACCTTC. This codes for CASSLPRVNYGYTF.

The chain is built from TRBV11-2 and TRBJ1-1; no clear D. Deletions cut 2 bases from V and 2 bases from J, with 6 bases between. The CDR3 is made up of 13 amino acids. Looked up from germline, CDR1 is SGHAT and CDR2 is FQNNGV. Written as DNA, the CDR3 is TGTGCCAGCAGCTTACGCACAAACACTGAAGCTTTCTTT. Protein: CASSLRTNTEAFF.

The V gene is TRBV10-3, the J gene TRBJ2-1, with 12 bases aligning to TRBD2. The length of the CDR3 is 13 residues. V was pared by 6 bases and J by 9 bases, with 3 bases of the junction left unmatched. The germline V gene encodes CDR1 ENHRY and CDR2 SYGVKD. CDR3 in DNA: TGTGCCATCAGCGGACTAGCGGGAAGTGAGCAGTTCTTC. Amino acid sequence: CAISGLAGSEQFF.